The present T cell receptor beta chain was sequenced within a study of cytomegalovirus exposure and HLA in healthy donors. Study observations and caveats: TCR beta V- and J-gene trimming, according to a later analysis, was linked to a missense DCLRE1C variant. The HLA-A and HLA-B alleles of most subjects were reportedly predicted accurately from TCR beta sequences.

With 5 bases clipped from V and 2 bases from J, the junction kept 15 bases outside the gene matches. The CDR3 runs to 18 residues. CDR1 and CDR2 (germline): SEHNR, FQNEAQ (reference sequence). To note about this clone: Its antigen is as yet unknown.

Primers for the PCR totalled 60 Vbeta and 13 Jbeta. Per the study methods: Approximately 12 million of the 80 million or so unique TCR beta chains counted in a later analysis were shared. Profiling relied on immunoSEQ multiplex PCR, and the TCRdb table lists in-frame clones only, not all of them. D and trimming come from the DNA, and the V and J calls and clone size come from that table. The sample consists of some 140,000 clones, over 65% of them appearing once. This receptor was obtained from a man aged 25-40 years in good health and CMV-seronegative. The chain uses TRBV7-9 and TRBJ2-3; 8 positions agree with TRBD1. Sequenced: PBMCs. For the CDR3, the DNA is TGTGCCAGCAGCCCCGGGGCGGGCAGGGGGCTCATCACAGATACGCAGTATTTT. It specifies CASSPGAGRGLITDTQYF.